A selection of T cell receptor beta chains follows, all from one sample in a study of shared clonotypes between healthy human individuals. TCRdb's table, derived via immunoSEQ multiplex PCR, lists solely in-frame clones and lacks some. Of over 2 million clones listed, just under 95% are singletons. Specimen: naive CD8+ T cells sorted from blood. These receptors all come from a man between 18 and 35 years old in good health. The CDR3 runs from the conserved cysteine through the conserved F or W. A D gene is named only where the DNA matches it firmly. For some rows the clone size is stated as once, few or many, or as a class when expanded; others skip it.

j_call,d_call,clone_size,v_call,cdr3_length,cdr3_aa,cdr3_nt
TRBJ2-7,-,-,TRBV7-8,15,CASSLPPGAFGEQYF,TGTGCCAGCAGCCTACCCCCCGGGGCCTTTGGCGAGCAGTACTTC
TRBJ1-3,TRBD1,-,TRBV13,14,CASGGQDSGNTIYF,TGTGCCAGCGGCGGACAGGACTCTGGAAACACCATATATTTT
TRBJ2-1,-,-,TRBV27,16,CASSTGSDPSYNEQFF,TGTGCCAGCAGTACGGGAAGTGACCCCTCCTACAATGAGCAGTTCTTC
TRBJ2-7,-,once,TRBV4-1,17,CASSQDPAGTFGYEQYF,TGCGCCAGCAGCCAAGATCCCGCGGGGACGTTTGGCTACGAGCAGTACTTC
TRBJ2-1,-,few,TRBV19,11,CASSMYNEQFF,TGTGCCAGTAGTATGTACAATGAGCAGTTCTTC
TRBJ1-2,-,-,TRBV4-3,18,CASSEGREGSIIYYGYTF,TGCGCCAGCAGTGAAGGCAGGGAGGGGTCCATCATATACTATGGCTACACCTTC
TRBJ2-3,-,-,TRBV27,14,CASSFGRSPDTQYF,TGTGCCAGCAGTTTCGGGCGTTCCCCAGATACGCAGTATTTT
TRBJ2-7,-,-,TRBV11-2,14,CASSASAGSYEQYF,TGTGCCAGCAGCGCCTCGGCGGGGAGCTACGAGCAGTACTTC
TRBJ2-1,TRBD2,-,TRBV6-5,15,CASSYLAGSYNEQFF,TGTGCCAGCAGTTACCTAGCGGGTTCCTACAATGAGCAGTTCTTC
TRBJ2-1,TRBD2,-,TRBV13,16,CASSSPGLAGHNEQFF,TGTGCCAGCAGCTCTCCGGGACTAGCGGGCCACAATGAGCAGTTCTTC
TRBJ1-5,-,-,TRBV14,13,CASSQTSLSPQHF,TGTGCCAGCAGCCAGACGAGTCTTTCTCCCCAGCATTTT
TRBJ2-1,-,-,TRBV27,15,CASSPRLGGYNEQFF,TGTGCCAGCAGTCCCCGACTAGGGGGTTACAATGAGCAGTTCTTC
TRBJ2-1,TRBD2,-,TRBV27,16,CASSFSRLAGYNEQFF,TGTGCCAGCAGTTTTAGTCGACTAGCGGGGTACAATGAGCAGTTCTTC
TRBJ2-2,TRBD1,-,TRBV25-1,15,CASSPWDRSTGELFF,TGTGCCAGCAGCCCGTGGGACAGAAGCACCGGGGAGCTGTTTTTT
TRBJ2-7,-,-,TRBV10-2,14,CASSDNTGLNEQYF,TGCGCCAGCAGCGACAATACAGGGCTCAACGAGCAGTACTTC
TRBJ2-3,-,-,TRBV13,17,CASSSRSSVHSTDTQYF,TGTGCCAGCAGCTCCCGGAGTAGCGTACATAGCACAGATACGCAGTATTTT
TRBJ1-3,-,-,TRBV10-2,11,CASSSGNTIYF,TGCGCCAGCAGTTCGGGAAACACCATATATTTT
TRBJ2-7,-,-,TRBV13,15,CASSSGGGPPNEQYF,TGTGCCAGCAGCTCTGGGGGGGGCCCTCCTAACGAGCAGTACTTC
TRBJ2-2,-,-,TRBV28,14,CASSSRTFTGELFF,TGTGCCAGCAGTTCGCGGACCTTCACCGGGGAGCTGTTTTTT
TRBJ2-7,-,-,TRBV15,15,CATSRVPGTGYEQYF,TGTGCCACCAGCAGAGTCCCGGGAACAGGGTACGAGCAGTACTTC
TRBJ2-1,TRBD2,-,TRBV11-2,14,CASSLTSGYNEQFF,TGTGCCAGCAGCTTAACTAGCGGATACAATGAGCAGTTCTTC
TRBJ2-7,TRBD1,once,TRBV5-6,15,CASSPWTGPSYEQYF,TGTGCCAGCAGCCCTTGGACAGGGCCGTCCTACGAGCAGTACTTC
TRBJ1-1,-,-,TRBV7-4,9,CASRAGAFF,TGTGCCAGCAGGGCAGGAGCTTTCTTT
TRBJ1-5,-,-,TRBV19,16,CASTPWAGDSNQPQHF,TGTGCCAGTACCCCGTGGGCAGGGGATAGCAATCAGCCCCAGCATTTT
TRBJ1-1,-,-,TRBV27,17,CASSLLIPPGVVTEAFF,TGTGCCAGCAGTTTATTAATCCCCCCAGGGGTTGTCACTGAAGCTTTCTTT
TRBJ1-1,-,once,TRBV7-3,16,CASSLGVGRMNTEAFF,TGTGCCAGCAGCTTAGGGGTTGGGAGGATGAACACTGAAGCTTTCTTT
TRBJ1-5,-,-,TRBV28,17,CASSSPWGEKGNQPQHF,TGTGCCAGCAGTTCCCCCTGGGGGGAGAAAGGCAATCAGCCCCAGCATTTT
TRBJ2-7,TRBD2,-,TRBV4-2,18,CASSQDNSGGALSYEQYF,TGTGCCAGCAGCCAAGATAATAGCGGGGGAGCGCTTTCCTACGAGCAGTACTTC
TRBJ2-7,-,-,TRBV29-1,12,CSAQGQGHEQYF,TGCAGCGCCCAAGGTCAGGGCCACGAGCAGTACTTC
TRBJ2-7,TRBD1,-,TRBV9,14,CASSGQGYSYEQYF,TGTGCCAGCAGCGGACAGGGCTACTCCTACGAGCAGTACTTC
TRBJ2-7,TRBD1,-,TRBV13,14,CASSFGQGSYEQYF,TGTGCCAGCAGCTTTGGACAGGGCTCCTACGAGCAGTACTTC
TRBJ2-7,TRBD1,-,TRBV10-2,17,CASSRARSGQGFGEQYF,TGCGCCAGCAGTCGGGCCCGATCGGGACAGGGGTTTGGCGAGCAGTACTTC
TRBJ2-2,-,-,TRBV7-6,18,CASSLDRWPLSDTGELFF,TGTGCCAGCAGCTTAGATCGCTGGCCGCTTAGCGACACCGGGGAGCTGTTTTTT
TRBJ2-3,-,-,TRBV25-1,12,CASSWGTDTQYF,TGTGCCAGCAGTTGGGGAACGGATACGCAGTATTTT
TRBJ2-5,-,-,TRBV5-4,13,CASSPSDSETQYF,TGTGCCAGCAGCCCCTCGGACAGCGAGACCCAGTACTTC